Listed below are T cell receptor beta chains from one sample, sequenced in a study of blood T cell repertoires in COVID-19. Method: immunoSEQ multiplex PCR; TCRdb's copy keeps in-frame clones and lacks some. The repertoire holds approximately 100,000 clones, with 80% to 90% as singletons. Material for sequencing was peripheral blood. The receptor set was obtained from a human donor with acute or convalescent COVID-19. The donor label of this sample is uncertain. Both conserved end residues are trimmed from each CDR3.

J gene: TRBJ2-7; V gene: TRBV30; CDR3 protein: AWSSRRGNYYEQY
J gene: TRBJ2-2; V gene: TRBV5-1; CDR3 protein: ASSPAGQFWELF
J gene: TRBJ2-1; V gene: TRBV19; CDR3 protein: ASSNKAGLSYNEQF
J gene: TRBJ1-2; V gene: TRBV2; CDR3 protein: ASSYSYGYT
J gene: TRBJ2-1; V gene: TRBV7-2; CDR3 protein: ASSSAGGPSEQF
J gene: TRBJ1-1; V gene: TRBV5-6; CDR3 protein: ASSLRGLMNTEAF
J gene: TRBJ2-5; V gene: TRBV9; CDR3 protein: ASSVGTSGGLGEETQY
J gene: TRBJ2-5; V gene: TRBV3-1/TRBV3-2; CDR3 protein: ASSLQDNWVEETQY
J gene: TRBJ1-4; V gene: TRBV6-1; CDR3 protein: ASSETGVTNEKLF
J gene: TRBJ2-5; V gene: TRBV3-1/TRBV3-2; CDR3 protein: ASSQVVGGETQY
J gene: TRBJ1-4; V gene: TRBV4-3; CDR3 protein: ASSQQGGVEKLF
J gene: TRBJ2-3; V gene: TRBV5-1; CDR3 protein: ASSLEGVISTDTQY
J gene: TRBJ1-4; V gene: TRBV3-1/TRBV3-2; CDR3 protein: ASSQDGRKLF
J gene: TRBJ1-4; V gene: TRBV5-1; CDR3 protein: ASSLRSSTNEKLF
J gene: TRBJ2-7; V gene: TRBV5-1; CDR3 protein: ASSLPGQGSYEQY
J gene: TRBJ1-1; V gene: TRBV7-3; CDR3 protein: ASSLSMNTEAF
J gene: TRBJ1-1; V gene: TRBV12-3/TRBV12-4; CDR3 protein: ASLLGGNTEAF
J gene: TRBJ2-2; V gene: TRBV10-3; CDR3 protein: AIQEGLGRTGELF
J gene: TRBJ1-2; V gene: TRBV5-5; CDR3 protein: ASSPNRDRGETIYGYT
J gene: TRBJ1-1; V gene: TRBV30; CDR3 protein: AWSISGTGGTEAF
J gene: TRBJ2-1; V gene: TRBV3-1/TRBV3-2; CDR3 protein: ASSQFGQGFVLEQF
J gene: TRBJ1-4; V gene: TRBV19; CDR3 protein: ASSMWGDEKLF
J gene: TRBJ1-4; V gene: TRBV30; CDR3 protein: AWSGQSGEKLF
J gene: TRBJ2-3; V gene: TRBV14; CDR3 protein: ASSDSGRGTDTQY
J gene: TRBJ2-7; V gene: TRBV28; CDR3 protein: ASSPSGQGLVEQY
J gene: TRBJ1-2; V gene: TRBV11-2; CDR3 protein: ASRRRDRALRGYT
J gene: TRBJ1-5; V gene: TRBV6-5; CDR3 protein: ASSTTTGRNQPQH
J gene: TRBJ1-2; V gene: TRBV10-3; CDR3 protein: ATHLSGTGGSDGYT
J gene: TRBJ1-2; V gene: TRBV3-1/TRBV3-2; CDR3 protein: ASSQNLGAVYGYT
J gene: TRBJ2-7; V gene: TRBV11-2; CDR3 protein: ASSLVGGTWEQY
J gene: TRBJ1-1; V gene: TRBV28; CDR3 protein: ASRWTGYTEAF
J gene: TRBJ1-2; V gene: TRBV19; CDR3 protein: ASSPETGNYGYT